This TCR beta chain was retrieved from a study of CD8+ T cells in alopecia areata (dated by TCRdb to 2017 to 2018). For the study in its entirety: Treated patients were enrolled in an open-label pilot trial of oral tofacitinib, 5 to 10 mg twice daily, for moderate-to-severe alopecia areata. Amplification of TCRbeta CDR3 regions was done by immunoSEQ multiplex PCR using 35 Vbeta forward primers and 13 Jbeta reverse primers. Patients stayed on tofacitinib for 6 to 18 months and then had 6 months of follow-up off drug so that delayed response and recurrence could be assessed. RNA came from the PAXgene miRNA kit for fixed scalp, the miRNeasy kit for PBMCs, and the RNeasy kit for mouse skin. Patients on tofacitinib were biopsied at baseline and after 4 and 24 weeks of treatment, and several of the patients also had a later scalp biopsy. On the human side, TCRbeta sequencing was run on scalp tissue and on sorted CD4+ and CD8+ peripheral blood T cells from healthy controls and from alopecia areata patients with either patchy or totalis/universalis disease. Clonality in the scalp was compared among normal scalp (n=4), patchy alopecia areata scalp (n=8), and alopecia totalis/universalis scalp (n=8). To study T cell clonal expansion in alopecia areata, the researchers applied high-throughput TCRbeta sequencing to both the C3H/HeJ mouse model and human patients. Disease severity in treated patients was measured with the SALT score, which quantifies the percentage of affected scalp surface area. Overall results and qualifications from the work: Many expanded lesional clones persisted in scalp and blood during tofacitinib treatment, which may partly explain relapse after stopping treatment. Unlike mouse skin, where gammadelta T cells dominate, normal human skin contains resident alphabeta T cells that get sequenced too, which complicates analysis of the scalp TCR repertoire. Scalp clonality and the number of expanded CD8+ clones among the top 100 scalp clones were significantly decreased by tofacitinib. Shared TCR sequences between patients were less evident than in mice, which may be partly attributable to HLA diversity in the patient population. Compared with normal scalp, lesional scalp, particularly in alopecia totalis/universalis, had higher clonality and more expanded CD8+ clones, which suggests antigenic drive. Because the treated cohort was small and included a single nonresponder, larger studies are needed to assess links between baseline CD8+ expansion and response.

Libraries were built with the immunoSEQ multiplex PCR assay. RNA was extracted from all samples and reverse transcribed into cDNA as template for TCR sequencing. SuperScript III was used for first-strand cDNA synthesis, primed with a 2:1 mix of oligo-dT and random hexamers. A synthetic immune receptor repertoire was used to gauge amplification bias, and whatever bias remained was removed computationally. On the authors' methods: Raw reads were preprocessed to remove errors, and CDR3 was defined according to IMGT conventions as the region from the conserved cysteine to phenylalanine. Clonality was computed as 1 minus the Shannon entropy, with the entropy normalized by log2 of the number of productive unique TCRs. CD4 or CD8 identity of scalp clones was inferred by cross-referencing scalp TCRbeta sequences with sorted blood CD4 and CD8 repertoires. The source is immuneACCESS, and TCRdb retained only in-frame sequences with V and J called. Part of the clones is not carried over; for the studies checked, unresolved V genes explain less than half of this, and the remainder is unexplained. Clone size and the V and J calls come from that table; the DNA yielded D and trimming. This sample gives around 99,000 clones in total; around 84% of them show up just once. Of the sample, over 20% is held by the ten largest clones.

In this sample, this clone turned up once. Its antigen is still unknown. No much larger clone exists at a distance of one base, and base qualities are not known. The CDR3 sequence holds 17 residues, the cysteine and phenylalanine included. Of the read, only the CDR3 DNA is kept; its 51 bases are in frame from base 1. Compared with germline, V lacks 5 bases and J lacks 6 bases; bases without a gene match: 11. CDR1 SGHTA and CDR2 FQGNSA are derived from the germline V gene. The label giving this sample's time point can be read as: around 24 weeks on oral tofacitinib. The treatment or condition label corresponds to: oral pan-JAK inhibitor, 5-10 mg twice daily. Lesional scalp punch biopsies and peripheral blood were obtained from alopecia areata patients. PBMCs were isolated by density centrifugation and stained for CD3, CD4 and CD8, after which CD4+ and CD8+ T cells were sorted on a FACSAria.

Sequencing used CD8+ T cells sorted from blood, obtained at week 24, from a patient treated with tofacitinib. The rearranged chain carries TRBV7-2 and TRBJ2-7; the junction holds 15 bases that match TRBD2. The TCR originated in a human donor with alopecia areata. The CDR3 region: CASSILRTSGGAIEQYF. The DNA reads as follows: TGTGCCAGCAGCATACTCCGGACTAGCGGGGGGGCAATCGAGCAGTACTTC.